The sequence of this T cell receptor (beta chain) was determined in a study of cytomegalovirus exposure and HLA in healthy donors. The study, taken as a whole, reports: Evidence from a later analysis indicated that most CMV-associated TCR beta chains looked HLA-restricted. Later analysis associated a missense DCLRE1C variant with TCR beta V- and J-gene trimming.

The germline CDR1 and CDR2 sequences are SGHNT and YYREEE (reference sequence). The CDR3 has 13 residues. Trimming cost V 2 bases and J 1 base, with 6 bases left between them. Use of 60 Vbeta and 13 Jbeta primers characterized the PCR. TCRdb's copy holds only in-frame clones and misses some; the assay was immunoSEQ multiplex PCR. The data hold roughly 90,000 clones, with roughly 83% observed a single time. At collection, donors were nominally healthy, but unrecorded immune exposures were probable. As regards this clone: Its specificity is not known.

The sample taken for sequencing was PBMCs. This receptor was obtained from a man younger than 35 in good health and CMV-seronegative. The chain joins TRBV5-4 to TRBJ1-1; D is ambiguous. CDR3 protein: CASSFPKNTEAFF. The CDR3 DNA reads as TGTGCCAGCAGCTTCCCCAAGAACACTGAAGCTTTCTTT.